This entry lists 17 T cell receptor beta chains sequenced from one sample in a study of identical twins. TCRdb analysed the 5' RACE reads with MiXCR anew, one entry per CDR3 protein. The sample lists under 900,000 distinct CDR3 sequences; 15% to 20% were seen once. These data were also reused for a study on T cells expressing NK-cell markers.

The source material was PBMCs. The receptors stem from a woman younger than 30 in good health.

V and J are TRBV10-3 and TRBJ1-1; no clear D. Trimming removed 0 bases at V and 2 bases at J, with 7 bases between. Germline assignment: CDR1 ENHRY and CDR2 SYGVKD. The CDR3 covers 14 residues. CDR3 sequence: CAISESDGNTEAFF. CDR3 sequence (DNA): TGTGCCATCAGTGAGTCCGACGGAAACACTGAAGCTTTCTTT.

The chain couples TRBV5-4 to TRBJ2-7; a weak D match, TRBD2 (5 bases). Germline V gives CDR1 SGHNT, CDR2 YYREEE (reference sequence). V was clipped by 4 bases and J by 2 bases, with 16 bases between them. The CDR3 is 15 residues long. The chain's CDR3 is CASSQWSTGTYEQYF. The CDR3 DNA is TGTGCCAGCAGCCAATGGTCGACGGGAACCTACGAGCAGTACTTC.

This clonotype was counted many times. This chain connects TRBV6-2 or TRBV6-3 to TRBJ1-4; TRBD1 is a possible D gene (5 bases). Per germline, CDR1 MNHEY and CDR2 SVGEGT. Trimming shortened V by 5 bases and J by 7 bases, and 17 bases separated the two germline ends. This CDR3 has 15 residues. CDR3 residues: CASSNGADGAEKLFF. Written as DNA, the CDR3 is TGTGCCAGCAGTAACGGCGCTGACGGGGCTGAAAAACTGTTTTTT.

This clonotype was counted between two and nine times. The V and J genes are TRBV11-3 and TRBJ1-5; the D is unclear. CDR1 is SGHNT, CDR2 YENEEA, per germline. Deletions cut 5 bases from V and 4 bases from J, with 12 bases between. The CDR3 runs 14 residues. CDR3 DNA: TGTGCCAGCAGCCCCGAGGGCCATAATCAGCCCCAGCATTTT. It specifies CASSPEGHNQPQHF.

The CDR3 nucleotides read TGTGCCAACCAACAGGGCGTGAACACTGAAGCTTTCTTT. As protein: CANQQGVNTEAFF. V and J are TRBV10-3 and TRBJ1-1, with D possibly TRBD1 on 6 matching bases. The CDR3 consists of 13 residues. The V gene's germline CDR1 is ENHRY and CDR2 SYGVKD. V lost 10 bases and J 0 bases, leaving 12 bases between the germline ends.

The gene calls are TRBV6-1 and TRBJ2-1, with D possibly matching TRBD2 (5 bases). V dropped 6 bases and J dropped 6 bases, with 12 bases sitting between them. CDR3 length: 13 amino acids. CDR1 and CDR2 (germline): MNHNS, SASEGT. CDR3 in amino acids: CASRRYGINEQFF. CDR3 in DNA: TGTGCCAGCAGACGGTACGGGATCAATGAGCAGTTCTTC.

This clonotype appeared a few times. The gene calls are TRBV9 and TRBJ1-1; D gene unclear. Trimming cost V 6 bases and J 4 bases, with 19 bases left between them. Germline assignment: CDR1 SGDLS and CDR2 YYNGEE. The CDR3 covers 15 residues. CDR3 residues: CASTDLTAGGTEAFF. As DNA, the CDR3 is TGTGCCAGCACCGATTTGACTGCTGGAGGCACTGAAGCTTTCTTT.

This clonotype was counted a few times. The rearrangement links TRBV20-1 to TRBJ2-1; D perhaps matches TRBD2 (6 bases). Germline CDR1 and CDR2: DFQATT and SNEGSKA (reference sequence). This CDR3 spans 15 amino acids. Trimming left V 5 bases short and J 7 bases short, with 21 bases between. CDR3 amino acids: CSAYNPGTEGNEQFF. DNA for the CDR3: TGCAGTGCTTACAACCCCGGGACTGAGGGTAATGAGCAGTTCTTC.

Here the CDR3 reads CAISLNYGYTF. CDR3 in DNA: TGTGCCATCAGTCTCAACTATGGCTACACCTTC. The genes are TRBV10-3 and TRBJ1-2; D ambiguous. This CDR3 spans 11 amino acids. V was pared by 5 bases and J by 2 bases, with 3 bases between. Germline V CDR1 and CDR2: ENHRY, SYGVKD.

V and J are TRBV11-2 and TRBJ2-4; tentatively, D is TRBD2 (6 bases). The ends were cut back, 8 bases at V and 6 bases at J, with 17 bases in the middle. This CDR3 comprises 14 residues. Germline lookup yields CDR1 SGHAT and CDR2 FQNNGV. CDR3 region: CASSPGGGGNIQYF. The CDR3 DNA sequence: TGTGCCAGCTCACCCGGGGGTGGAGGAAACATTCAGTACTTC.

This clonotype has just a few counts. The CDR3 coding sequence is TGTGCCAGCAGCCTGTCAGTTATTGGAAAACTGTTTTTT. Translated, it gives CASSLSVIGKLFF. The chain links TRBV7-9 to TRBJ1-4; D gene unclear. The CDR3 is 13 amino acids. V lost 5 bases and J 10 bases, leaving 14 bases between the germline ends. Germline CDR1 and CDR2: SEHNR and FQNEAQ (reference sequence).

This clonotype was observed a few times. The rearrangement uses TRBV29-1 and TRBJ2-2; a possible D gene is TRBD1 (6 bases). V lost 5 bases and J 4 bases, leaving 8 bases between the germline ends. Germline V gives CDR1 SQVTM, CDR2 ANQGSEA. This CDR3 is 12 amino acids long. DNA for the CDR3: TGCAGCGTTCGGGACATCACCGGGGAGCTGTTTTTT. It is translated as CSVRDITGELFF.

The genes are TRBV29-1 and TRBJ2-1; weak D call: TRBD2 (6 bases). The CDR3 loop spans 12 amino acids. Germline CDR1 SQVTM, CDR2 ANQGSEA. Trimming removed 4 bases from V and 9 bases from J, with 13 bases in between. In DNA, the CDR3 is TGCAGCGTTGCCGGGAGTGTGGGTGAGCAGTTCTTC. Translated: CSVAGSVGEQFF.

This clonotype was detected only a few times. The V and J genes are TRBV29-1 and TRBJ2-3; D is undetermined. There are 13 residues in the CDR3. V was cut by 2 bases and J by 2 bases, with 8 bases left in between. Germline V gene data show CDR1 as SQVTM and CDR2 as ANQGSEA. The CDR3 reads CSVERGYTDTQYF. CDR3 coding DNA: TGCAGCGTTGAACGAGGTTACACAGATACGCAGTATTTT.

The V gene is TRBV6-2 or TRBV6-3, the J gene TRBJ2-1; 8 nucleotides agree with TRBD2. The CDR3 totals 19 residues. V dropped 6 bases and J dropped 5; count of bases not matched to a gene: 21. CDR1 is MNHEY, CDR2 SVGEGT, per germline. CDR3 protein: CASRKSLIRGSGSDNEQFF. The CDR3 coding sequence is TGTGCCAGCAGAAAGAGTCTCATCCGAGGAAGCGGGAGCGACAATGAGCAGTTCTTC.

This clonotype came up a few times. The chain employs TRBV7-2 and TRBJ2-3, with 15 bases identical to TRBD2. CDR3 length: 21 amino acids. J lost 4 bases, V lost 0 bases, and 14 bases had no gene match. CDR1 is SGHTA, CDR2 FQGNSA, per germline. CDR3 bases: TGTGCCAGCAGCTTAGCGATAGGACTAGCGGGAGGGAGGGCAACTGCAGATACGCAGTATTTT. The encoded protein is CASSLAIGLAGGRATADTQYF.

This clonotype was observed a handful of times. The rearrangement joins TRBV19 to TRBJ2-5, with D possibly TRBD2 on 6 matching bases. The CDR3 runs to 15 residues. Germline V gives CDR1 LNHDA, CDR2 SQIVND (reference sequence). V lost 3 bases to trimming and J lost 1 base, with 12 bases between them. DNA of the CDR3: TGTGCCAGTAGTATTGTCGGCGGGACCCAAGAGACCCAGTACTTC. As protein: CASSIVGGTQETQYF.